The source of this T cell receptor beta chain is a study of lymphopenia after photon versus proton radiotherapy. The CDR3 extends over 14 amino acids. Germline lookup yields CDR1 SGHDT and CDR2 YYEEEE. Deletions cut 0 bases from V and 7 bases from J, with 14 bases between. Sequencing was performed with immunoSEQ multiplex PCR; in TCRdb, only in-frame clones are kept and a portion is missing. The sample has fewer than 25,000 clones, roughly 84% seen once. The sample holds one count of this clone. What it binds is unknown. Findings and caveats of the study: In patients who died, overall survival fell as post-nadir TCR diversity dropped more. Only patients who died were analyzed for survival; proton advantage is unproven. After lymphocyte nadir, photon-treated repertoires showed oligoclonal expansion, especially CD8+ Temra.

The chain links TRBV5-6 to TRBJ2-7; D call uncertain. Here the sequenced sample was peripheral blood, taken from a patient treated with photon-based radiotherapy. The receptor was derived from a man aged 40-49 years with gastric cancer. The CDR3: CASSLGTLGREQYF. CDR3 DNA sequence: TGTGCCAGCAGCTTGGGGACCTTAGGTAGGGAGCAGTACTTC.